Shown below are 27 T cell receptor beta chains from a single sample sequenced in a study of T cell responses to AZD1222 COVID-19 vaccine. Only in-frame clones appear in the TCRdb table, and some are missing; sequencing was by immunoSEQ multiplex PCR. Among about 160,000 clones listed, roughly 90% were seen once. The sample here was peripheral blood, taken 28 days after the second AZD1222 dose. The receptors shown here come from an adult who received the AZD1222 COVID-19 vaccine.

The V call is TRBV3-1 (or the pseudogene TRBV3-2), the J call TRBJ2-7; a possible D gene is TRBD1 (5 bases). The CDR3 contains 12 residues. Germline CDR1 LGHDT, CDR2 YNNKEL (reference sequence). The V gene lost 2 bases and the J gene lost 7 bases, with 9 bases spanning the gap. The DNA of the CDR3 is TGTGCCAGCAGCCAACAGGGTGGGGAGCAGTACTTC. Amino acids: CASSQQGGEQYF.

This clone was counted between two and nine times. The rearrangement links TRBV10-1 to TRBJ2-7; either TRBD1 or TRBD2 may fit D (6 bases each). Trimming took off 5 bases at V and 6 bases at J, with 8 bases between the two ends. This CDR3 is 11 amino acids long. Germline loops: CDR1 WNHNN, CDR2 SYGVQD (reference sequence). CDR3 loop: CASSSGAEQYF. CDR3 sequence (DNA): TGCGCCAGCAGTTCGGGGGCCGAGCAGTACTTC.

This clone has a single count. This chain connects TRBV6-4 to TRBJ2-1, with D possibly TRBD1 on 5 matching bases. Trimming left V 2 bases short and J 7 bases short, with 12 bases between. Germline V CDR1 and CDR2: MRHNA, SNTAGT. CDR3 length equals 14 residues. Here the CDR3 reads CASSDQGGVNEQFF. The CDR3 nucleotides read TGTGCCAGCAGTGACCAGGGTGGAGTGAATGAGCAGTTCTTC.

The CDR3 DNA is TGTGCCAGCAGTTCCGATAGCGGGGGCTACAATGAGCAGTTCTTC. Encoded protein: CASSSDSGGYNEQFF. The chain uses TRBV6-6 and TRBJ2-1, with TRBD2 matching 9 bases. Germline V gene sequence: CDR1 MNHNY, CDR2 SVGAGI (reference sequence). Unmatched junction bases numbered 4, after V lost 4 bases and J lost 3 bases. The CDR3 consists of 15 residues.

This CDR3 is CASSLAGAGNQPQHF. The CDR3 DNA reads as TGTGCCAGCAGTTTAGCAGGGGCAGGCAATCAGCCCCAGCATTTT. The chain combines TRBV28 with TRBJ1-5; D perhaps matches TRBD1 (6 bases). Between the trimmed V and J ends, which lost 2 bases and 2 bases, there was a span of 10 bases. The CDR3 runs to 15 residues. Per the germline V gene, CDR1 is MDHEN and CDR2 is SYDVKM.

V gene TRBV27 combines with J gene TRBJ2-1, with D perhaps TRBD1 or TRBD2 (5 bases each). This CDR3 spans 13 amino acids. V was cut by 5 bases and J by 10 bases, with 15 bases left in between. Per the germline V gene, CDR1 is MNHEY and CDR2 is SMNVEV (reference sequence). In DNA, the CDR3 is TGTGCCAGCAGTCGACTCGGGGCATTGGAGCAGTTCTTC. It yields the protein CASSRLGALEQFF.

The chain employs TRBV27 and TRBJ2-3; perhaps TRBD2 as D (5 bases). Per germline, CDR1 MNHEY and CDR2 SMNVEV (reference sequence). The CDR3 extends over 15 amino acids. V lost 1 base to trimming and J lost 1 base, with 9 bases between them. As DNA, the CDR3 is TGTGCCAGCAGTTTATTGAGGGATCGCACAGATACGCAGTATTTT. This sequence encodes CASSLLRDRTDTQYF.

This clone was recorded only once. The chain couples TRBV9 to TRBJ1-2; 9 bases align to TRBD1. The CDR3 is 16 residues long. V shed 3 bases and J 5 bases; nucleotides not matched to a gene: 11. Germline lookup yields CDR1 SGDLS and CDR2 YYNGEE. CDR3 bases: TGTGCCAGCAGCGATACCTCCGGGACAGGGCTATATGGCTACACCTTC. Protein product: CASSDTSGTGLYGYTF.

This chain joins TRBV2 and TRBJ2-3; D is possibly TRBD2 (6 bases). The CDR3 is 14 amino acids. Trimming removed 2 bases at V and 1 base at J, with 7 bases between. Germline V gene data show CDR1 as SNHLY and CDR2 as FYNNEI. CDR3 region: CASSERLGTDTQYF. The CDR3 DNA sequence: TGTGCCAGCAGTGAAAGACTAGGCACAGATACGCAGTATTTT.

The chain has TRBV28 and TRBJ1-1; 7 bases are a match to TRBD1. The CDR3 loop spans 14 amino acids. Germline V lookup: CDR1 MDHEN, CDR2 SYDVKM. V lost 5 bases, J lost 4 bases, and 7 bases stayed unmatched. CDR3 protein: CASSLQGRGTEAFF. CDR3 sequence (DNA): TGTGCCAGCAGTCTACAGGGGAGAGGCACTGAAGCTTTCTTT.

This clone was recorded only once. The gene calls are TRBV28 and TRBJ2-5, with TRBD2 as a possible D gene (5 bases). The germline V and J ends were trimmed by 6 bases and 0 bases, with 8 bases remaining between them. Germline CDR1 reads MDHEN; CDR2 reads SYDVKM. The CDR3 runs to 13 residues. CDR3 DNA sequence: TGTGCCAGCAGCAGAGGGAACCAAGAGACCCAGTACTTC. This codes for CASSRGNQETQYF.

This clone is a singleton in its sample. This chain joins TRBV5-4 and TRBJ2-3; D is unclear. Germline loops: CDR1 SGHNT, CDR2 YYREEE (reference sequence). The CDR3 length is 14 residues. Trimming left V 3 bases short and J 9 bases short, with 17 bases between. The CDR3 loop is CASSSGFRLETQYF. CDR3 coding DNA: TGTGCCAGCAGCTCCGGGTTCAGGCTAGAGACGCAGTATTTT.

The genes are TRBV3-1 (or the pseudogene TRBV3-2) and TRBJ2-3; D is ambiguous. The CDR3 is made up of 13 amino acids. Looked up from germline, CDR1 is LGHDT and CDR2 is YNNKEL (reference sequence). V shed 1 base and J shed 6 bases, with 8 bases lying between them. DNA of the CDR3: TGTGCCAGCAGCCAAGCCGTTTTGGATACGCAGTATTTT. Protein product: CASSQAVLDTQYF.

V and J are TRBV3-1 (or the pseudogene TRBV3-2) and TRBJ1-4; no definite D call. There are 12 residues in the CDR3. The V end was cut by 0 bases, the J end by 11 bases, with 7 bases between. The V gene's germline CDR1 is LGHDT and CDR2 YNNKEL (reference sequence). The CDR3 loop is CASSQDSGKLFF. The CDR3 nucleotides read TGTGCCAGCAGCCAAGATAGCGGGAAACTGTTTTTT.

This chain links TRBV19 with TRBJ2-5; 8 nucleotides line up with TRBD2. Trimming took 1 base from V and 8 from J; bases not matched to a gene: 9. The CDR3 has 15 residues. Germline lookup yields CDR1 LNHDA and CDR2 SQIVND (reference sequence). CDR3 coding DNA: TGTGCCAGTAGTATAGGGTCGAGCGGGAGCTTAACCCAGTACTTC. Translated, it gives CASSIGSSGSLTQYF.

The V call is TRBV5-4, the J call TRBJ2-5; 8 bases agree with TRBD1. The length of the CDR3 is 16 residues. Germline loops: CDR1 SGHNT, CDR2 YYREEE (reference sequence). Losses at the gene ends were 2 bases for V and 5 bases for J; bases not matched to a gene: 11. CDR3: CASSFSRTGSGETQYF. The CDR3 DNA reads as TGTGCCAGCAGCTTCTCCAGGACAGGGTCCGGGGAGACCCAGTACTTC.

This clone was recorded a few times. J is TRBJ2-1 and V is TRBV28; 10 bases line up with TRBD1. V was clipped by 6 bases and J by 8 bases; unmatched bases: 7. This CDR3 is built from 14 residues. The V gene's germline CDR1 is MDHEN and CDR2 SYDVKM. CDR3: CASRFLTGGHEQFF. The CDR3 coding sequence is TGTGCCAGCAGATTCTTGACAGGGGGCCATGAGCAGTTCTTC.

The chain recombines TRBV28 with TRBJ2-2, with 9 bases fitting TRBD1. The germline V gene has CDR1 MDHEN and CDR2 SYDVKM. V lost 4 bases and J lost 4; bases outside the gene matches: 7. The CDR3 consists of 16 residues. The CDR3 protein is CASSSPQGAATGELFF. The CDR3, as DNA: TGTGCCAGCAGTTCCCCACAGGGGGCGGCCACCGGGGAGCTGTTTTTT.

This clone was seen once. CDR3 loop: CASSQGGSPIAEAFF. CDR3 nucleotide sequence: TGCGCCAGCAGCCAAGGGGGCAGTCCTATTGCTGAAGCTTTCTTT. The rearrangement links TRBV4-3 to TRBJ1-1; tentative D call: TRBD1 (5 bases). Trimming left V 1 base short and J 6 bases short, with 15 bases between. The CDR3 extends over 15 amino acids. The germline CDR1 and CDR2 sequences are LGHNA and YSLEER.

The CDR3 bases are TGTGCCAGCAGCCTACTTAGCGGGAACTCCTACGAGCAGTACTTC. The encoded protein is CASSLLSGNSYEQYF. This chain uses TRBV13 with TRBJ2-7; TRBD2 agrees at 8 bases. Per the germline V gene, CDR1 is PRHDT and CDR2 is FYEKMQ (reference sequence). This CDR3 is built from 15 residues. V lost 5 bases, J lost 0 bases, and 6 bases stayed unmatched.

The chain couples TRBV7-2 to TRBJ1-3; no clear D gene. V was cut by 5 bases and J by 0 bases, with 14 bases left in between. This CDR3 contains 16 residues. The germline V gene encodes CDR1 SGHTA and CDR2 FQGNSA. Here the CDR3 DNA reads TGTGCCAGCAGCCCCCTTAAGGGCTTCTCTGGAAACACCATATATTTT. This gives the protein CASSPLKGFSGNTIYF. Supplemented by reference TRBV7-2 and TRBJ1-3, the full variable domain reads GAGVSQSPSNKVTEKGKDVELRCDPISGHTALYWYRQSLGQGLEFLIYFQGNSAPDKSGLPSDRFSAERTGGSVSTLTIQRTQQEDSAVYLCASSPLKGFSGNTIYFGEGSWLTVV.

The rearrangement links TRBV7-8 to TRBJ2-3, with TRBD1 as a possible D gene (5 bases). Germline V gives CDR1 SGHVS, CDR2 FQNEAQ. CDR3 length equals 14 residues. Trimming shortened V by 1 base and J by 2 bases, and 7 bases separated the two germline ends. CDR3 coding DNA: TGTGCCAGCAGCTTAGGACAGCTCACAGATACGCAGTATTTT. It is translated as CASSLGQLTDTQYF.

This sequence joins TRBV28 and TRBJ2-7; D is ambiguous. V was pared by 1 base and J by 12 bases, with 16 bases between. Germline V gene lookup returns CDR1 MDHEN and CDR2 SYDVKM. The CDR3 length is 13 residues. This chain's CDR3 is CASSLSSIGLVYF. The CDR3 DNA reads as TGTGCCAGCAGTTTATCTAGTATCGGGCTCGTGTACTTC. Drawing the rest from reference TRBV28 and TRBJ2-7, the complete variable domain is DVKVTQSSRYLVKRTGEKVFLECVQDMDHENMFWYRQDPGLGLRLIYFSYDVKMKEKGDIPEGYSVSREKKERFSLILESASTNQTSMYLCASSLSSIGLVYFGPGTRLTVT.

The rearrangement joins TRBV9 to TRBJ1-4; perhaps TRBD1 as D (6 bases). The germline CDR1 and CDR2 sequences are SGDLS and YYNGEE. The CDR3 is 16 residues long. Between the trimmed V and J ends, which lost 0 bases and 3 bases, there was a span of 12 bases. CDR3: CASSVGGGGSNEKLFF. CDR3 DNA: TGTGCCAGCAGCGTAGGTGGGGGCGGCTCTAATGAAAAACTGTTTTTT.

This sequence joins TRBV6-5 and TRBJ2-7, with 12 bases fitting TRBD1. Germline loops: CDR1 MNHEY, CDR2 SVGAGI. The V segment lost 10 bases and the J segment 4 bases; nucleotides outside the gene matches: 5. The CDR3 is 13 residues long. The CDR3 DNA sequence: TGTGCCACCGGGGACAGGGGGCGGTACGAGCAGTACTTC. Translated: CATGDRGRYEQYF.

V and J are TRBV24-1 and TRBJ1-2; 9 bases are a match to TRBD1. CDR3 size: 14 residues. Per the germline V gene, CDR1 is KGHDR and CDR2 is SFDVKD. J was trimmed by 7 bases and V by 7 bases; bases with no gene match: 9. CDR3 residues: CATSQATGGFGYTF. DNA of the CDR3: TGTGCCACCAGCCAGGCTACAGGGGGCTTTGGCTACACCTTC.

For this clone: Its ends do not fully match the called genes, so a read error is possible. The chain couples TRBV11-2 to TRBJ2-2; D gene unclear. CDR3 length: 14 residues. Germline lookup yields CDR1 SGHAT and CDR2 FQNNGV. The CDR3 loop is CASSVDRNTGELFF. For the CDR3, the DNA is TGTGCCAGCAGCGTAGATAGGAACACCGGGGAGCTGTTTTTT.